This T cell receptor (beta chain) was identified during a study of blood T cell repertoires in COVID-19. Whole-study context: In each case, the material was cDNA or gDNA derived from T cells, B-cell-depleted T cells, or PBMCs.

Trimming stripped 6 bases from V and 2 bases from J, with 10 bases between. Germline-derived CDR1 and CDR2 are LGHDT and YNNKEL (reference sequence). The CDR3 has 13 amino acids. The Seattle patients joined while their infection was active and were tracked longitudinally afterward. Per the authors' pipeline: Estimates of nucleated cell counts were drawn from the amplification of reference gene primers. Only in-frame clones appear in the TCRdb table, and some are missing; sequencing was by immunoSEQ multiplex PCR. V and J calls and clone size are given by that table; D and trimming were obtained from the DNA. The sample includes around 340,000 clones, approximately 89% of them seen just once.

The V gene is TRBV3-1 (or the pseudogene TRBV3-2), the J gene TRBJ1-2, with D hard to call. Material for sequencing was peripheral blood. This receptor was taken from a woman aged 55 to 70 with COVID-19, enrolled during active disease. This CDR3 reads CASSPIENYGYTF. The DNA for the CDR3 is TGTGCCAGCAGTCCTATCGAAAACTATGGCTACACCTTC.